The rows below give T cell receptor beta chains drawn from one sample of a study of beta chain features in type 1 diabetes. Some clones are missing from TCRdb's copy, which holds only in-frame ones; the method was immunoSEQ multiplex PCR. Of roughly 290,000 clones listed, roughly 15% are singletons. Sequenced: naive CD4+ T cells from blood. These receptors were taken from a man between 18 and 29 years old with type 1 diabetes. The CDR3 runs from the conserved cysteine through the conserved F or W. A D gene is named only where the DNA matches it firmly. Where a row states a size, it is once, few, many or the class of an expanded clone; other rows omit it.

TRBD2	NA	TRBV4-2	TRBJ2-7	TGTGCCAGCAGCCAAGATGGGCTAGCGGGAGACGACGAGCAGTACTTC	CASSQDGLAGDDEQYF
NA	NA	TRBV15	TRBJ2-7	TGTGCCACCAGCAGTAAACAAAGCTCCTACGAGCAGTACTTC	CATSSKQSSYEQYF
NA	NA	TRBV28	TRBJ1-2	TGTGCCAGCAGTTTATGGGTCAGGGTTCATTCTAACTATGGCTACACCTTC	CASSLWVRVHSNYGYTF
TRBD2	few	TRBV6-6	TRBJ2-3	TGTGCCAGCAGCCGACTAGCGGGGGCCGAGGATTTT	CASSRLAGAEDF
TRBD1	few	TRBV6-5	TRBJ2-3	TGTGCCAGCAGAACCGGGACAGGTAACACAGATACGCAGTATTTT	CASRTGTGNTDTQYF
NA	NA	TRBV30	TRBJ1-4	TGTGCCTGGGGCAGGGATGGAAAACTGTTTTTT	CAWGRDGKLFF
NA	NA	TRBV27	TRBJ2-5	TGTGCCAGCTCGGCGGGTAACCAAGAGACCCAGTACTTC	CASSAGNQETQYF
NA	few	TRBV7-8	TRBJ1-5	TGTGCCAGCAGCTTAGGGCAGACTTATAGCAATCAGCCCCAGCATTTT	CASSLGQTYSNQPQHF
TRBD1	few	TRBV30	TRBJ2-7	TGTGCCTGGAGTCCCCGACCGGGACAGGGGTCCTACGAGCAGTACTTC	CAWSPRPGQGSYEQYF
TRBD1	NA	TRBV11-2	TRBJ1-5	TGTGCCAGCAGCTTAACCGGGACAGGGTTGCAGCCCCAGCATTTT	CASSLTGTGLQPQHF
TRBD1	NA	TRBV4-1	TRBJ1-4	TGCGCCAGCAGCCAAGAGGGAGGACAGGGATCCGTAAAACTGTTTTTT	CASSQEGGQGSVKLFF
NA	few	TRBV7-2	TRBJ2-3	TGTGCCAGCAGCTTACGGGATACGCAGTATTTT	CASSLRDTQYF
TRBD1	few	TRBV4-3	TRBJ1-1	TGCGCCAGCAGCCAAGATCGGGGGACAGGGAAGACTGAAGCTTTCTTT	CASSQDRGTGKTEAFF
TRBD1	NA	TRBV19	TRBJ1-5	TGTGCCAGTAGTGCCGTGGACAGGGTCAATCAGCCCCAGCATTTT	CASSAVDRVNQPQHF
TRBD1	NA	TRBV28	TRBJ1-5	TGTGCCAGCAGGTTGACAGGGAATCAGCCCCAGCATTTT	CASRLTGNQPQHF
TRBD1	few	TRBV25-1	TRBJ1-5	TGTGCCAGCAGCATCGAGGACAGGGATAAACAGCCCCAGCATTTT	CASSIEDRDKQPQHF
TRBD1	NA	TRBV27	TRBJ2-1	TGTGCCAGCAGTTTAAGGGACAGGGGCAATGAGCAGTTCTTC	CASSLRDRGNEQFF
NA	NA	TRBV9	TRBJ1-3	TGTGCCAGCAGCGTAGCATGGGGGGGTACTGGAAACACCATATATTTT	CASSVAWGGTGNTIYF
NA	NA	TRBV25-1	TRBJ1-1	TGTGCCAGCACCCGGAACACTGAAGCTTTCTTT	CASTRNTEAFF
TRBD2	few	TRBV7-2	TRBJ2-1	TGTGCCAGCAGCTCGCTAGCGGGGGGAAGCAATGAGCAGTTCTTC	CASSSLAGGSNEQFF
TRBD1	NA	TRBV5-1	TRBJ2-5	TGCGCCAGCAGCCTCTGGACAGGCTTACAAGAGACCCAGTACTTC	CASSLWTGLQETQYF
TRBD1	few	TRBV30	TRBJ2-1	TGTGCCTGGACCCCCAGGGGGCAGTGGGTATACAATGAGCAGTTCTTC	CAWTPRGQWVYNEQFF
NA	NA	TRBV7-8	TRBJ1-2	TGTGCCAGCAGCCCAGGACTAAAAGGGGGCTACACCTTC	CASSPGLKGGYTF
NA	NA	TRBV19	TRBJ1-2	TGTGCCAGTACTGAACAGGGAAACTATGGCTACACCTTC	CASTEQGNYGYTF
TRBD1	few	TRBV4-2	TRBJ1-2	TGTGCCAGCAGCCAGCGGACAGGGGGCCATGGCTACACCTTC	CASSQRTGGHGYTF
NA	NA	TRBV2	TRBJ1-5	TGTGCCAGCAGTGAAGGCGGGCAGCCCCAGCATTTT	CASSEGGQPQHF
TRBD2	NA	TRBV6-6	TRBJ2-5	TGTGCCAGCAGTGGGGGACTAGCGGGTCAGACCCAGTACTTC	CASSGGLAGQTQYF
NA	NA	TRBV30	TRBJ2-3	TGTGCCTGGACCCTGGGGGGGGCTGCTAGCACAGATACGCAGTATTTT	CAWTLGGAASTDTQYF
NA	NA	TRBV4-1	TRBJ2-3	TGCGCCAGCAGCCAGTCTCCCGGGTATCGGGCTCAGGGTGCGGATACGCAGTATTTT	CASSQSPGYRAQGADTQYF
NA	NA	TRBV7-2	TRBJ2-3	TGTGCCAGCAGCTTCTCCAGGGGTACGCAGTATTTT	CASSFSRGTQYF
NA	NA	TRBV5-1	TRBJ2-4	TGCGCCAGCAGCTCACAAGGGGTGGAAAACATTCAGTACTTC	CASSSQGVENIQYF
NA	NA	TRBV7-6	TRBJ2-7	TGTGCCAGCAGCCCCTCGTGGCCGTCGGGCGAGCAGTACTTC	CASSPSWPSGEQYF
TRBD2	few	TRBV28	TRBJ2-1	TGTGCCAGCAGTTCGAACCCCGGCCGGACTAGCGCCTCCTACAATGAGCAGTTCTTC	CASSSNPGRTSASYNEQFF
TRBD2	NA	TRBV30	TRBJ2-1	TGTGCCTGGGCCCTCCTGACTAGCGTTGGGAATGAGCAGTTCTTC	CAWALLTSVGNEQFF
NA	NA	TRBV5-4	TRBJ1-6	TGTGCCAGCAGCTCCGACACGAGCTCCTATAATTCACCCCTCCACTTT	CASSSDTSSYNSPLHF
TRBD2	NA	TRBV7-9	TRBJ2-5	TGTGCCAGCACGGGACGGGGACTATCTTTTTTGCAAGAGACCCAGTACTTC	CASTGRGLSFLQETQYF
NA	NA	TRBV30	TRBJ1-2	TGTGCCTGGAGAGGGGGGGGGAACTATGGCTACACCTTC	CAWRGGGNYGYTF
NA	few	TRBV29-1	TRBJ1-2	TGCAGCGTTGGACTCTATGGCTACACCTTC	CSVGLYGYTF
NA	few	TRBV7-9	TRBJ1-3	TGTGCCAGCAGCTTAGGGCGCGGTAGCTCTGGAAACACCATATATTTT	CASSLGRGSSGNTIYF
TRBD2	few	TRBV7-2	TRBJ2-1	TGTGCCAGCAGCTTTACTAGCGACAGCTCCTACAATGAGCAGTTCTTC	CASSFTSDSSYNEQFF
NA	NA	TRBV18	TRBJ1-6	TGTGCCAGCTCACCCAAGGGAGAATCACCCCTCCACTTT	CASSPKGESPLHF
NA	few	TRBV5-1	TRBJ2-2	TGCGCCAGCAGCGTGCAGGGGCCTGACACCGGGGAGCTGTTTTTT	CASSVQGPDTGELFF
NA	NA	TRBV20-1	TRBJ1-5	TGCAGTGCTAGAGACAGTCAGCCCCAGCATTTT	CSARDSQPQHF
TRBD1	NA	TRBV28	TRBJ1-4	TGTGCCAGCAGAACCCTTACAGGGGGTTGGGAAAAACTGTTTTTT	CASRTLTGGWEKLFF
TRBD2	NA	TRBV4-2	TRBJ2-2	TGTGCCAGCAGCCCCCGGGCTAGCGGGAGGACGAACACCGGGGAGCTGTTTTTT	CASSPRASGRTNTGELFF
TRBD1	NA	TRBV6-5	TRBJ2-5	TGTGCCAGCAGGTTGACAGGGCTGTACCAAGAGACCCAGTACTTC	CASRLTGLYQETQYF
TRBD2	NA	TRBV11-3	TRBJ2-1	TGTGCCAGCAGCTTAGGGACTAGCGGGAGATACAATGAGCAGTTCTTC	CASSLGTSGRYNEQFF
NA	NA	TRBV27	TRBJ2-5	TGTGCCAGCGGCCTCATACAAGAGACCCAGTACTTC	CASGLIQETQYF
TRBD1	few	TRBV28	TRBJ2-6	TGTGCCAGCAGTTCCGCAGGGGGCCCTAGCTCTGGGGCCAACGTCCTGACTTTC	CASSSAGGPSSGANVLTF
NA	NA	TRBV4-1	TRBJ1-1	TGCGCCAGCACGACAGCTCAGAACACTGAAGCTTTCTTT	CASTTAQNTEAFF
TRBD2	NA	TRBV13	TRBJ2-5	TGTGCCAGCAGCACTGGGACTAGCGGGACACTATCCTGGGCCCAGTACTTC	CASSTGTSGTLSWAQYF
NA	NA	TRBV5-1	TRBJ2-1	TGCGCCAGCAGCGTGGGTGGGCTGTCCTCCTACAATGAGCAGTTCTTC	CASSVGGLSSYNEQFF
NA	NA	TRBV19	TRBJ1-5	TGTGCCAGTTCAACCCCGAGATTAAATCAGCCCCAGCATTTT	CASSTPRLNQPQHF
NA	few	TRBV30	TRBJ2-7	TGTGCCTGGAGGCTGGGACTTCCTAGCTACGAGCAGTACTTC	CAWRLGLPSYEQYF
TRBD2	few	TRBV14	TRBJ2-7	TGTGCCAGCAGCCGACACGGGACTAGCGGGAGGCTGTATGACTTC	CASSRHGTSGRLYDF
TRBD2	few	TRBV29-1	TRBJ2-7	TGCAGCGTTGGTTTACTAGCGGATTCCTACGAGCAGTACTTC	CSVGLLADSYEQYF
TRBD1	NA	TRBV5-4	TRBJ1-2	TGTGCCAGCAGCTTATCGACAGGGTATGGCTACACCTTC	CASSLSTGYGYTF